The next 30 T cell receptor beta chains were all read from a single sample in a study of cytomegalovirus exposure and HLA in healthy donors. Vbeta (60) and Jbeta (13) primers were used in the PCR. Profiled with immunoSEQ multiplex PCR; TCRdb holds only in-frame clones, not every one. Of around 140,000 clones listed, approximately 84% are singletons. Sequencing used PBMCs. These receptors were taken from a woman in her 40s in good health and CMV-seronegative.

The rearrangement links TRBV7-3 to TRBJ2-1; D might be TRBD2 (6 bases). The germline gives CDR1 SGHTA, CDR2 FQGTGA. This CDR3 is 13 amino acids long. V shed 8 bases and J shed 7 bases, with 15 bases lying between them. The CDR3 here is CASREPGGNEQFF. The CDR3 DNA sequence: TGTGCCAGCCGGGAGCCCGGTGGGAATGAGCAGTTCTTC.

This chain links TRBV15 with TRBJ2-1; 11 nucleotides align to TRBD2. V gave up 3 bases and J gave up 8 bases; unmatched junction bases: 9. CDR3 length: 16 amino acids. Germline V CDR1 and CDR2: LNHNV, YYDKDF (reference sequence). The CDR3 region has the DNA TGTGCCACCAGCAGCTTCGGAACTAGCGGGAGCGATGAGCAGTTCTTC. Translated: CATSSFGTSGSDEQFF.

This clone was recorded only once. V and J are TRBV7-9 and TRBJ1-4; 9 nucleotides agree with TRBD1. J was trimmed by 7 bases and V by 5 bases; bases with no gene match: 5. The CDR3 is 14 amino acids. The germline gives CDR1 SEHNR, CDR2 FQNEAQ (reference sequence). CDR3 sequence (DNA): TGTGCCAGCAGCCCGACAGGGGGGGGTGAAAAACTGTTTTTT. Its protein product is CASSPTGGGEKLFF.

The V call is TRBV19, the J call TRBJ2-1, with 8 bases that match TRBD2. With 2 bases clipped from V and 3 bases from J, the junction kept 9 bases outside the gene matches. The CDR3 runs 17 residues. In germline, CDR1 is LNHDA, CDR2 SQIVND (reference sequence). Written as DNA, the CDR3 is TGTGCCAGTAGTATACCCAGCGGGAGCCCCAACTACAATGAGCAGTTCTTC. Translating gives CASSIPSGSPNYNEQFF.

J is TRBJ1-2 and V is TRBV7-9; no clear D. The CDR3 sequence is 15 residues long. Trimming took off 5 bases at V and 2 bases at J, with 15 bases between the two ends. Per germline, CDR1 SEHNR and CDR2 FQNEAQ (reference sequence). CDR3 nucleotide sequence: TGTGCCAGCAGCGCCTTGTTTGCCGAGAACTATGGCTACACCTTC. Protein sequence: CASSALFAENYGYTF.

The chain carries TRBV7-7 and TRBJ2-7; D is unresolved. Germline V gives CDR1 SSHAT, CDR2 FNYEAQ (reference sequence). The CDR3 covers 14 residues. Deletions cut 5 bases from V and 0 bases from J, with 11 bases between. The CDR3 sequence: CASSPSPSSYEQYF. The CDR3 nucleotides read TGTGCCAGCAGCCCGAGCCCGAGCTCCTACGAGCAGTACTTC.

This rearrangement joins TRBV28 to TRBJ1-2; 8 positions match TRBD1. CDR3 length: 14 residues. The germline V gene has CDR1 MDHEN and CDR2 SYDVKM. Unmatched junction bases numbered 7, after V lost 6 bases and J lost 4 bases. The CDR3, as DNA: TGTGCCAGCAGCCCTACCACAGGGGGCTATGGCTACACCTTC. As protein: CASSPTTGGYGYTF.

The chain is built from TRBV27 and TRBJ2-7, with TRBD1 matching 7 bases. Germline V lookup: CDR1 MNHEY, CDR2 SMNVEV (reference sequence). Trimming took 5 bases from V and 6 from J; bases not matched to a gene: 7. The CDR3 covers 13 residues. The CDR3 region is CASSPPTGAEQYF. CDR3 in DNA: TGTGCCAGCAGTCCCCCAACAGGGGCCGAGCAGTACTTC.

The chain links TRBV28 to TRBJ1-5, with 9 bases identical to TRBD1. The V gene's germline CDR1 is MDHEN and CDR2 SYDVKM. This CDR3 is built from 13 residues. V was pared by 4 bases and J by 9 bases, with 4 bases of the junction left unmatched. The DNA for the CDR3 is TGTGCCAGCAGTTGGACAGGGGAACCGCCCCAGCATTTT. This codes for CASSWTGEPPQHF. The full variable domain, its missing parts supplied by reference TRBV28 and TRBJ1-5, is DVKVTQSSRYLVKRTGEKVFLECVQDMDHENMFWYRQDPGLGLRLIYFSYDVKMKEKGDIPEGYSVSREKKERFSLILESASTNQTSMYLCASSWTGEPPQHFGDGTRLSIL.

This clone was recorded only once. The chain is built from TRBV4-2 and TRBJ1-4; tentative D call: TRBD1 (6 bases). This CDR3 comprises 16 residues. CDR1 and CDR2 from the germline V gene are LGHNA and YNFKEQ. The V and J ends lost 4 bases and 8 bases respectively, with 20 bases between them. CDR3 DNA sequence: TGTGCCAGCAGCCGTCTGTTTGGGCAGGGGTGGGAAAAACTGTTTTTT. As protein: CASSRLFGQGWEKLFF.

The CDR3 loop is CASRPPGQNTRGYGYTF. Written as DNA, the CDR3 is TGTGCCAGTAGGCCACCGGGACAGAACACGAGGGGCTATGGCTACACCTTC. This sequence joins TRBV19 and TRBJ1-2; 7 bases line up with TRBD1. The length of the CDR3 is 17 residues. Germline V gives CDR1 LNHDA, CDR2 SQIVND (reference sequence). The ends lost 6 bases at V and 4 bases at J; junction bases unmatched: 17.

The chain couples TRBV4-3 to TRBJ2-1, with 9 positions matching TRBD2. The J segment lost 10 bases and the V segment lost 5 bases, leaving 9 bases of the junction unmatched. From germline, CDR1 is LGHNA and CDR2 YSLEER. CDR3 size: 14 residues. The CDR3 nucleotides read TGCGCCAGCAGCTACGAAGGCCTAGCGGGGGAGCAGTTCTTC. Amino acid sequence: CASSYEGLAGEQFF.

The CDR3 coding sequence is TGCGCCAGCAGCTTGGGGGACAGGGACAACACTGAAGCTTTCTTT. The encoded protein is CASSLGDRDNTEAFF. This chain links TRBV5-1 with TRBJ1-1; 9 nucleotides agree with TRBD1. The length of the CDR3 is 15 residues. V lost 0 bases and J lost 2; bases outside the gene matches: 2. Per germline, CDR1 SGHRS and CDR2 YFSETQ.

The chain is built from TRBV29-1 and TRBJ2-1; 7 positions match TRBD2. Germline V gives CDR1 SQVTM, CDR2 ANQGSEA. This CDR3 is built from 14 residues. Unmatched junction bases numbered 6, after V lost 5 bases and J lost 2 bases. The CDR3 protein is CSVSRDYPYNEQFF. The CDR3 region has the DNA TGCAGCGTTTCAAGGGACTACCCCTACAATGAGCAGTTCTTC.

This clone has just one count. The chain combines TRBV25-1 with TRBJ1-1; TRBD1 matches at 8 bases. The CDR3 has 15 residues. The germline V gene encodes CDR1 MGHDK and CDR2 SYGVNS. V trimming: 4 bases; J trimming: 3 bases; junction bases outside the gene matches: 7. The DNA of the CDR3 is TGTGCCAGCAGTGCCTTACAGGGGGGTTACACTGAAGCTTTCTTT. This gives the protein CASSALQGGYTEAFF.

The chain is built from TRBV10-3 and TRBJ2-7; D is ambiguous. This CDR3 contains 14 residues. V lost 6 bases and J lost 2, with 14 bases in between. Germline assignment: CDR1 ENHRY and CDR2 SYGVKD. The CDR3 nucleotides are TGTGCCATCAGGAACGGTGGTTTTGCCTACGAGCAGTACTTC. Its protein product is CAIRNGGFAYEQYF.

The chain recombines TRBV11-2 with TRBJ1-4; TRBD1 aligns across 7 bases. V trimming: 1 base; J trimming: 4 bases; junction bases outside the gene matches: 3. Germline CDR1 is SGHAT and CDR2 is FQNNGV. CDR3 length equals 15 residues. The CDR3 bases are TGTGCCAGCAGCTTAGGGACAGGTCGTAATGAAAAACTGTTTTTT. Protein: CASSLGTGRNEKLFF.

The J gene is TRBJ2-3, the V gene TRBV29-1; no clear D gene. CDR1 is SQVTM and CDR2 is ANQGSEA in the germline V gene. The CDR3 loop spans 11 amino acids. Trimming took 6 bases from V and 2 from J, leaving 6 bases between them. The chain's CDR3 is CSVAVTDTQYF. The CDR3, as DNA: TGCAGCGTCGCAGTCACAGATACGCAGTATTTT.

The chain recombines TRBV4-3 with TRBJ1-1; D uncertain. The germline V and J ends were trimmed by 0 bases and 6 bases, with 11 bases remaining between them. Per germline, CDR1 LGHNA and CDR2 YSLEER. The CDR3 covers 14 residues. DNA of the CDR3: TGCGCCAGCAGCCAAGAAATTGGACTACCTGAAGCTTTCTTT. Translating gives CASSQEIGLPEAFF.

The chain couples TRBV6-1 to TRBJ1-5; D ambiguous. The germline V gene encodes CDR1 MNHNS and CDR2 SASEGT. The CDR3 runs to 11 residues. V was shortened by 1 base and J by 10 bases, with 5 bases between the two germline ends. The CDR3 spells CASSEGAPQHF. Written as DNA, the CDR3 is TGTGCCAGCAGTGAAGGGGCACCCCAGCATTTT.

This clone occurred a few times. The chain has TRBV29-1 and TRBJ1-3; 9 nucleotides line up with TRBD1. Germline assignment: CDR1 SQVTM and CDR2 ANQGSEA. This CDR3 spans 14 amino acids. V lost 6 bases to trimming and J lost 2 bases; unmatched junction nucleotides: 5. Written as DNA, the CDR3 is TGCAGCGTACGGGGACAGGGTGCTGGAAACACCATATATTTT. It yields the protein CSVRGQGAGNTIYF.

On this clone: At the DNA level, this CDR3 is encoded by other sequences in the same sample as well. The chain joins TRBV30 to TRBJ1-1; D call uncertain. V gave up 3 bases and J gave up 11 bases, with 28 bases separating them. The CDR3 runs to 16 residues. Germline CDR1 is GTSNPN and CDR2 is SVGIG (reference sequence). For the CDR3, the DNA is TGTGCCTGGAGGAAAACGGGGAAAAGCCGGTCCTTAGGGGCTTTCTTT. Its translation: CAWRKTGKSRSLGAFF.

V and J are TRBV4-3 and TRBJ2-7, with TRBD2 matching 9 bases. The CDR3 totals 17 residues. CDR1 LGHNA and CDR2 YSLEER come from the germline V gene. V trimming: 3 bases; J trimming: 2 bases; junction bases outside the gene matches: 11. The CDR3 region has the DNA TGCGCCAGCAGCCAGAACTTCGTAGCGGGAGACCCCTACGAGCAGTACTTC. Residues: CASSQNFVAGDPYEQYF.

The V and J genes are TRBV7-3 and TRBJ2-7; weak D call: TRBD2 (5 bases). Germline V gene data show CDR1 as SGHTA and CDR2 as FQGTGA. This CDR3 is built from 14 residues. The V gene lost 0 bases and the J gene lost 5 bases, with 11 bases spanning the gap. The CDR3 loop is CASSLTGSADEQYF. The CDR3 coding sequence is TGTGCCAGCAGCTTAACGGGGAGTGCTGACGAGCAGTACTTC.

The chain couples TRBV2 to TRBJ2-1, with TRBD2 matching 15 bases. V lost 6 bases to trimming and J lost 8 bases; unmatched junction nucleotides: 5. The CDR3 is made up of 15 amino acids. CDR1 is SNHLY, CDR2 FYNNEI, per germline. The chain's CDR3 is CASRGLAGGFHEQFF. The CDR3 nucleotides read TGTGCCAGCAGGGGACTAGCGGGAGGATTTCATGAGCAGTTCTTC.

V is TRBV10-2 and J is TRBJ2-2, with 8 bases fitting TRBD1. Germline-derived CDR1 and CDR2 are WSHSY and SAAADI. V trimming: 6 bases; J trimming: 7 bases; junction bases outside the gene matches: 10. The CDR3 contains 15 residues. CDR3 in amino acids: CASSHRGTRGGELFF. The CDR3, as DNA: TGCGCCAGCAGCCACAGGGGGACGAGGGGCGGGGAGCTGTTTTTT.

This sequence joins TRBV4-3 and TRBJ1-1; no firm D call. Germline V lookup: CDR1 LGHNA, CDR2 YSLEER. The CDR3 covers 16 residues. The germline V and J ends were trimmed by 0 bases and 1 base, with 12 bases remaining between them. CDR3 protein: CASSQDFQGRNTEAFF. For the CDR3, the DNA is TGCGCCAGCAGCCAAGATTTTCAAGGGAGGAACACTGAAGCTTTCTTT.

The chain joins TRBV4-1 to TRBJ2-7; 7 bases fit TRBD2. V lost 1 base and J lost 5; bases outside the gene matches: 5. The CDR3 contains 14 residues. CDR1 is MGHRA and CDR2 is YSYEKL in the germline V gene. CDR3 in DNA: TGCGCCAGCAGCCAAGTTTGGGGAGGGGACGAGCAGTACTTC. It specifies CASSQVWGGDEQYF.

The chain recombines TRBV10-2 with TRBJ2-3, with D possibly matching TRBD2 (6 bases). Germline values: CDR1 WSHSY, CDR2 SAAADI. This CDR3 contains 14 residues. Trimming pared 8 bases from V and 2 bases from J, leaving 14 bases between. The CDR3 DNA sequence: TGCGCCAGCGGTATCGGGACTCTCACAGATACGCAGTATTTT. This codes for CASGIGTLTDTQYF.

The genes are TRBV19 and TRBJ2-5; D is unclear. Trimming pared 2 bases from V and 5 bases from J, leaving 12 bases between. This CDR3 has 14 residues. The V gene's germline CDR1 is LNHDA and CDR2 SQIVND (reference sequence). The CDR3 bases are TGTGCCAGTAGTATAATTTTAGCACATGAGACCCAGTACTTC. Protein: CASSIILAHETQYF.